The present TCR beta chain was sequenced within a study of T cell repertoires in cytomegalovirus infection. Study context: The study used recently identified HLA-C-restricted and well-studied HLA-B-restricted CMV epitopes.

TCRdb re-derived calls from the reads in MiXCR, one entry per CDR3 protein. In the table there are some 920,000 distinct CDR3 sequences, approximately 31% of which are singletons. This CDR3 region has 16 residues. CDR1 is LNHDA and CDR2 is SQIVND in the germline V gene (reference sequence). Trimming removed 4 bases at V and 6 bases at J, with 21 bases between. As for this clonotype: Its antigen is currently unknown.

Sequencing was performed on cultured CD8+ T cells from PBMCs, taken from culture after CMV antigen stimulation. The source of this sequence is a human donor in good health (CMV status not recorded). Some clones in this sample may be carry-over from other donors' samples. The chain combines TRBV19 with TRBJ1-1; no firm D call. The CDR3 reads CASSTASIRGKAEAFF. CDR3 DNA: TGTGCCAGTAGTACCGCTTCCATTCGGGGAAAGGCTGAAGCTTTCTTT.